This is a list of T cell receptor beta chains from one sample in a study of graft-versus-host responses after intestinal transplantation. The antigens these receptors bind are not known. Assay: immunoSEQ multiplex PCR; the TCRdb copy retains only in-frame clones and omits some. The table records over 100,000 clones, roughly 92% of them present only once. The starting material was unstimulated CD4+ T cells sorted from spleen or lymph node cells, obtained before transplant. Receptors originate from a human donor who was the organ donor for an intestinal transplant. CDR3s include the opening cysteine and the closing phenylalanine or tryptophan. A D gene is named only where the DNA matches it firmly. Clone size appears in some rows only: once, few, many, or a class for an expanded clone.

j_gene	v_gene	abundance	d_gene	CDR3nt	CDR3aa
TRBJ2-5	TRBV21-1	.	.	TGTGCCAGCAGCGAAGTTCAAGGGGACCAAGAGACCCAGTACTTC	CASSEVQGDQETQYF
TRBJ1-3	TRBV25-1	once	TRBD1	TGTGCCAGCAGTGCCTATAACAGGGGACCCTCTGGAAACACCATATATTTT	CASSAYNRGPSGNTIYF
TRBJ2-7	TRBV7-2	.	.	TGTGCCAGCAGCAAGGGACCTTACTACGAGCAGTACTTC	CASSKGPYYEQYF
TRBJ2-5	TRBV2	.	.	TGTGCCAGCAGTGGATTACAAGAGACCCAGTACTTC	CASSGLQETQYF
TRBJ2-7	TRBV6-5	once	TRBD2	TGTGCCAGCAGGGTGGGACTAGCGGGGGACTACGAGCAGTACTTC	CASRVGLAGDYEQYF
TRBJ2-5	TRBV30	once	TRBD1	TGTGCCTGGAGTGCGGTGGACAGGGGCCAAGAGACCCAGTACTTC	CAWSAVDRGQETQYF
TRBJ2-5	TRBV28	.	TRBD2	TGTGCCAGCGCCGGGGGACTAGCGGGAGTCGAGACCCAGTACTTC	CASAGGLAGVETQYF
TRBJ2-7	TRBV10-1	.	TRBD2	TGCGCCAGCAGTGAGGGGACTAGCGGGAGCCCTACGAGCTCCTACGAGCAGTACTTC	CASSEGTSGSPTSSYEQYF
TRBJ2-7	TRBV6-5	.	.	TGTGCCAGCAGTTACTCCGGTCGGGGCGAGCAGTACTTC	CASSYSGRGEQYF
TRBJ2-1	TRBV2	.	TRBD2	TGTGCCAGCAGTGGACCTAGCGGCTCCTACAATGAGCAGTTCTTC	CASSGPSGSYNEQFF
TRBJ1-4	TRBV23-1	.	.	TGCGCCAGCATGAAGCAGCAGGTTCCTAATGAAAAACTGTTTTTT	CASMKQQVPNEKLFF
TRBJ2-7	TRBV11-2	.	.	TGTGCCAGCAGCTTGCGTCCGGGGCTTAGGTTATACGAGCAGTACTTC	CASSLRPGLRLYEQYF
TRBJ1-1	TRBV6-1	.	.	TGTGCCAGCAGCCGCGGACTCCTGAACACTGAAGCTTTCTTT	CASSRGLLNTEAFF
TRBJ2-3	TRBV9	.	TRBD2	TGTGCCAGCAGCCCAGGCGGTAGCGGGGGCACAGATACGCAGTATTTT	CASSPGGSGGTDTQYF
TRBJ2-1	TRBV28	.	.	TGTGCCAGCAGTCCCGCGGAGGCAGGGCGGGGCAATGAGCAGTTCTTC	CASSPAEAGRGNEQFF
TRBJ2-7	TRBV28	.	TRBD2	TGTGCCAGCAGTCCTAGCGGGAAGGGGCCTCACGAGCAGTACTTC	CASSPSGKGPHEQYF
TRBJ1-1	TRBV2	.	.	TGTGCCTCGACGCAGGGGATGAACACTGAAGCTTTCTTT	CASTQGMNTEAFF
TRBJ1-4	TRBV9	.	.	TGTGCCAGCAGCGTCCAGGGAGGGCCAGGGGAAAAACTGTTTTTT	CASSVQGGPGEKLFF
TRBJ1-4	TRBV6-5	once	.	TGTGCCAGCAGACAGGGTACTAATGAAAAACTGTTTTTT	CASRQGTNEKLFF
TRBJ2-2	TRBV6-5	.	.	TGTGCCAGCAGTGTGGACTATACCACCGGGGAGCTGTTTTTT	CASSVDYTTGELFF
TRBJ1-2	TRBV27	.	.	TGTGCCAGCCGTCCCGGGCCTAACTATGGCTACACCTTC	CASRPGPNYGYTF
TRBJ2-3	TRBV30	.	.	TGTGCCTGGAGTAGCGGGACAGGACGCACAGATACGCAGTATTTT	CAWSSGTGRTDTQYF
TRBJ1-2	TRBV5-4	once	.	TGTGCCAGCAGCCCTGGACCCCTGATGAACTATGGCTACACCTTC	CASSPGPLMNYGYTF
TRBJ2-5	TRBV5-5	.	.	TGTGCCAGCAGCTTGGCTCCGGCAACGCGGGGAGAGACCCAGTACTTC	CASSLAPATRGETQYF
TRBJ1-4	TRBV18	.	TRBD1	TGTGCCAGCTCGGACAGGGGGCCCTCTAATGAAAAACTGTTTTTT	CASSDRGPSNEKLFF
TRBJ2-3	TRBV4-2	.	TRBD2	TGTGCCAGCAGCCGACAGCGGGACCCAGATACGCAGTATTTT	CASSRQRDPDTQYF
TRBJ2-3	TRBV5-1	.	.	TGCGCCAGCAGCTTGGGGGGGAGGATCACAGATACGCAGTATTTT	CASSLGGRITDTQYF
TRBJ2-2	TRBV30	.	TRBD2	TGTGCCTGGGACCCTAGCGGGAGAAGGACCGGGGAGCTGTTTTTT	CAWDPSGRRTGELFF
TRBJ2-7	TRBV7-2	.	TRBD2	TGTGCCAGCAGCTCTATTAGCGGGATCTCCTACGAGCAGTACTTC	CASSSISGISYEQYF
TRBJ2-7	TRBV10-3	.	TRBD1	TGTGCCATCAGTGTTATAGGGGCAGGGGGCGAGCAGTACTTC	CAISVIGAGGEQYF
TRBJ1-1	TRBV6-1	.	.	TGTGCCAGCAGTGTTTTGGGGAACACTGAAGCTTTCTTT	CASSVLGNTEAFF
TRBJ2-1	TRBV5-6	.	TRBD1	TGTGCCAGCAGCTTGGCCCTGGACAGGGCGGACAATGAGCAGTTCTTC	CASSLALDRADNEQFF
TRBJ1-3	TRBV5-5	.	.	TGTGCCAGCAGCTTGATCGGAAACACCATATATTTT	CASSLIGNTIYF
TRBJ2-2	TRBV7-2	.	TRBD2	TGTGCCAGCACCCCACTAGCGGAGGAGGAGGAGGAGCTGTTTTTT	CASTPLAEEEEELFF
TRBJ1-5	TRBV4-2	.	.	TGTGCCAGCAGCCAAGATAGCAATCAGCCCCAGCATTTT	CASSQDSNQPQHF
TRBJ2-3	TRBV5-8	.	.	TGTGCCAGCAGCCGGGACCGACATAGCACAGATACGCAGTATTTT	CASSRDRHSTDTQYF
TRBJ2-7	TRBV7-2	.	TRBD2	TGTGCCAGCAGCCGCGGACTAGCGGGTTCTTCCTACGAGCAGTACTTC	CASSRGLAGSSYEQYF
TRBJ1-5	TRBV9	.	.	TGTGCCAGCAGCGTAGGAGGGGATAGCAATCAGCCCCAGCATTTT	CASSVGGDSNQPQHF
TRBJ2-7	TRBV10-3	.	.	TGTGCCATCAGGCCGGGACTGGATTCCTACGAGCAGTACTTC	CAIRPGLDSYEQYF
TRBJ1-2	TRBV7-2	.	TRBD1	TGTGCCAGCAGCTTGGAGGACAGGATCTATGGCTACACCTTC	CASSLEDRIYGYTF
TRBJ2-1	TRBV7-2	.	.	TGTGCCAGCAGCTTACGCTCCGGGACAACTTACTACAATGAGCAGTTCTTC	CASSLRSGTTYYNEQFF
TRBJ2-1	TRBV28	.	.	TGTGCCAGCAGTTTGACGCGCGGGATGTACAATGAGCAGTTCTTC	CASSLTRGMYNEQFF
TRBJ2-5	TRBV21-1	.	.	TGTGCCAGCAGCAAAAAAACAGGGCGGGAGACCCAGTACTTC	CASSKKTGRETQYF
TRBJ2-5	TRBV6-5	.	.	TGTGCCAGCAGTTACGCAACCGGGCAGCCCCAAGAGACCCAGTACTTC	CASSYATGQPQETQYF
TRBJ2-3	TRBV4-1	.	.	TGCGCCAGCAGCCATCCGGTAGGGGGGCCGGGGACAGATACGCAGTATTTT	CASSHPVGGPGTDTQYF
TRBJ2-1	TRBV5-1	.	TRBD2	TGCGCCAGCAGCTTTGACCCTAGCGGTAATGAGCAGTTCTTC	CASSFDPSGNEQFF
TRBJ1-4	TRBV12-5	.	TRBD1	TGTGCTAGTGGTTTGGTAAAGGGGGCTCCTAATGAAAAACTGTTTTTT	CASGLVKGAPNEKLFF
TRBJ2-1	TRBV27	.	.	TGTGCCAGCAGTTTCCAGGGCCGGAACAATGAGCAGTTCTTC	CASSFQGRNNEQFF
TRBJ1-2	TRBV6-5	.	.	TGTGCCAACCATCGCTGGGGCTATGGCTACACCTTC	CANHRWGYGYTF
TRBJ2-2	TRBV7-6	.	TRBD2	TGTGCCAGCAGCCTAGACTTAGCGGGGGCGAACACCGGGGAGCTGTTTTTT	CASSLDLAGANTGELFF
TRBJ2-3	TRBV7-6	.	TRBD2	TGTGCCAGCAGCTTAGCCCTAACTAGCGGGCCGACTCGGGATACGCAGTATTTT	CASSLALTSGPTRDTQYF
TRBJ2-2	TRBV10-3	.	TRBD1	TGTGCCATCAGTGAGGTTAACAGGGGGCGAAAGGGCGGGGAGCTGTTTTTT	CAISEVNRGRKGGELFF
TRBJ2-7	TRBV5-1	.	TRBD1	TGCGCCAGCAACAGGGGCGACTCCTACGAGCAGTACTTC	CASNRGDSYEQYF
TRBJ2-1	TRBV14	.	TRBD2	TGTGCCAGCAGCTCCCGACTAGCGGGAGTAACCGAGCAGTTCTTC	CASSSRLAGVTEQFF
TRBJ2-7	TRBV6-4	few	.	TGTGCCAGCAGTGCCGGGACGCCCTACGAGCAGTACTTC	CASSAGTPYEQYF